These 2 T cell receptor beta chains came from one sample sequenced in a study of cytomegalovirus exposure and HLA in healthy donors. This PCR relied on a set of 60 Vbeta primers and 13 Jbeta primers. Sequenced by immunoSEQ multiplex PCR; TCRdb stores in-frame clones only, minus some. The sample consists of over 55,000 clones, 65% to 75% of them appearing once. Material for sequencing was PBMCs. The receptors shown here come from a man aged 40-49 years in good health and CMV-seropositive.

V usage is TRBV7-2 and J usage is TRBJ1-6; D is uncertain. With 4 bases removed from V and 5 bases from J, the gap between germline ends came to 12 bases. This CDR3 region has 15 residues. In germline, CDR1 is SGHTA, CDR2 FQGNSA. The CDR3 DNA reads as TGTGCCAGCAGCTCCGCAATGGCCCATAATTCACCCCTCCACTTT. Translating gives CASSSAMAHNSPLHF. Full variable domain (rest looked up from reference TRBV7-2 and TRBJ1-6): GAGVSQSPSNKVTEKGKDVELRCDPISGHTALYWYRQSLGQGLEFLIYFQGNSAPDKSGLPSDRFSAERTGGSVSTLTIQRTQQEDSAVYLCASSSAMAHNSPLHFGNGTRLTVT.

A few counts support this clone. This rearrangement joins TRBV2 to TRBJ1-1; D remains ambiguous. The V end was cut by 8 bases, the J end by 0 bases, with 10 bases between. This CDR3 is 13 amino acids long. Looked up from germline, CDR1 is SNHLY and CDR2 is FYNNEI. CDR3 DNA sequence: TGTGCCAGCGCGACTGCTATGAACACTGAAGCTTTCTTT. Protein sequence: CASATAMNTEAFF.